Listed below are T cell receptor beta chains from one sample, sequenced in a study of shared clonotypes between healthy human individuals. Measured with immunoSEQ multiplex PCR; TCRdb has only the in-frame clones, and not every one. Among about 2.1 million clones listed, just over 90% were seen once. Specimen: naive CD8+ T cells from PBMCs. Every receptor here comes from a man aged 18 to 29 in good health. Some clones in this sample may be carry-over from other donors' samples. CDR3s include the opening cysteine and the closing phenylalanine or tryptophan. D genes are given only for firm matches. Not every row has a clone size; where given, it reads once, few, many or a size class.

J gene: TRBJ1-2; CDR3 length: 20; clone size: NA; V gene: TRBV4-3; D gene: TRBD1; CDR3 DNA: TGCGCCAGCAGCCAAGTTCCTCCCGGACAGGGGGCAATACGGAACTATGGCTACACCTTC; CDR3 protein: CASSQVPPGQGAIRNYGYTF
J gene: TRBJ2-7; CDR3 length: 12; clone size: NA; V gene: TRBV11-2; D gene: NA; CDR3 DNA: TGTGCCAGCAGCTGGAGTCCCCCGGAGCAGTACTTC; CDR3 protein: CASSWSPPEQYF
J gene: TRBJ2-2; CDR3 length: 14; clone size: NA; V gene: TRBV4-2; D gene: TRBD1; CDR3 DNA: TGTGCCAGCAGGACAGGGGGGCCCGGCCGGGAGCTGTTTTTT; CDR3 protein: CASRTGGPGRELFF
J gene: TRBJ2-1; CDR3 length: 15; clone size: NA; V gene: TRBV15; D gene: NA; CDR3 DNA: TGTGCCACCAGCAGAGATAGGGGACCCCACAATGAGCAGTTCTTC; CDR3 protein: CATSRDRGPHNEQFF
J gene: TRBJ2-1; CDR3 length: 15; clone size: once; V gene: TRBV7-7; D gene: TRBD2; CDR3 DNA: TGTGCCAGCAGCTTAGGGCTAGCGGACTACAATGAGCAGTTCTTC; CDR3 protein: CASSLGLADYNEQFF
J gene: TRBJ1-2; CDR3 length: 13; clone size: NA; V gene: TRBV5-1; D gene: NA; CDR3 DNA: TGCGCCAGCAGCTTCGCTCAGGGCCATGGCTACACCTTC; CDR3 protein: CASSFAQGHGYTF
J gene: TRBJ1-1; CDR3 length: 15; clone size: NA; V gene: TRBV6-5; D gene: NA; CDR3 DNA: TGTGCCAGCAGTTACTCCTCCGCGGCGTCCACTGAAGCTTTCTTT; CDR3 protein: CASSYSSAASTEAFF
J gene: TRBJ1-5; CDR3 length: 13; clone size: NA; V gene: TRBV29-1; D gene: NA; CDR3 DNA: TGCAGCGTTGAAGCGGGATACAATCAGCCCCAGCATTTT; CDR3 protein: CSVEAGYNQPQHF
J gene: TRBJ2-7; CDR3 length: 14; clone size: NA; V gene: TRBV28; D gene: NA; CDR3 DNA: TGTGCCAGCACTCGGACACCCAGCTCCTACGAGCAGTACTTC; CDR3 protein: CASTRTPSSYEQYF
J gene: TRBJ2-6; CDR3 length: 14; clone size: NA; V gene: TRBV6-6; D gene: NA; CDR3 DNA: TGTGCCAGCGTTCAGGGTTCTGGGGCCAACGTCCTGACTTTC; CDR3 protein: CASVQGSGANVLTF
J gene: TRBJ2-7; CDR3 length: 11; clone size: once; V gene: TRBV7-8; D gene: NA; CDR3 DNA: TGTGCCAGCAGCTCGTACGGCGAGCAGTACTTC; CDR3 protein: CASSSYGEQYF
J gene: TRBJ1-2; CDR3 length: 12; clone size: few; V gene: TRBV19; D gene: NA; CDR3 DNA: TGTGCCAGTAGTTCCCAGGGGATTGGCTACACCTTC; CDR3 protein: CASSSQGIGYTF
J gene: TRBJ1-3; CDR3 length: 16; clone size: NA; V gene: TRBV6-1; D gene: NA; CDR3 DNA: TGTGCCAGCAGTGAATGGGGGTACAACTCTGGAAACACCATATATTTT; CDR3 protein: CASSEWGYNSGNTIYF
J gene: TRBJ1-5; CDR3 length: 15; clone size: once; V gene: TRBV6-6; D gene: TRBD1; CDR3 DNA: TGTGCCAGCAGTTACTCAGGGACAGGGAGTCAGCCCCAGCATTTT; CDR3 protein: CASSYSGTGSQPQHF
J gene: TRBJ2-7; CDR3 length: 15; clone size: NA; V gene: TRBV9; D gene: TRBD2; CDR3 DNA: TGTGCCAGCAGCGTAGTCGGGGGAGGGGTCTACGAGCAGTACTTC; CDR3 protein: CASSVVGGGVYEQYF
J gene: TRBJ2-3; CDR3 length: 15; clone size: NA; V gene: TRBV7-9; D gene: NA; CDR3 DNA: TGTGCCAGCAGCTTAGGGGCCTATGGGATGGATACGCAGTATTTT; CDR3 protein: CASSLGAYGMDTQYF
J gene: TRBJ1-1; CDR3 length: 15; clone size: NA; V gene: TRBV6-5; D gene: NA; CDR3 DNA: TGTGCCAGCAGTTACGAACCCGGAGTGAACACTGAAGCTTTCTTT; CDR3 protein: CASSYEPGVNTEAFF
J gene: TRBJ2-1; CDR3 length: 15; clone size: NA; V gene: TRBV15; D gene: NA; CDR3 DNA: TGTGCCACCAGCAGGGTGGCTTTGCGGTACAATGAGCAGTTCTTC; CDR3 protein: CATSRVALRYNEQFF
J gene: TRBJ2-7; CDR3 length: 15; clone size: once; V gene: TRBV4-3; D gene: NA; CDR3 DNA: TGCGCCAGCAGCCCCGCCAAAGGGAGCTCCTACGAGCAGTACTTC; CDR3 protein: CASSPAKGSSYEQYF
J gene: TRBJ2-7; CDR3 length: 11; clone size: NA; V gene: TRBV7-9; D gene: NA; CDR3 DNA: TGTGCCAGCGCCCAGACCTACGAGCAGTACTTC; CDR3 protein: CASAQTYEQYF
J gene: TRBJ1-5; CDR3 length: 14; clone size: NA; V gene: TRBV13; D gene: NA; CDR3 DNA: TGTGCCAGCAGCCGGTCGGGTGAACGTCAGCCCCAGCATTTT; CDR3 protein: CASSRSGERQPQHF
J gene: TRBJ2-7; CDR3 length: 18; clone size: NA; V gene: TRBV28; D gene: NA; CDR3 DNA: TGTGCCAGCTCACAGGGCATACGTTTTGGAGGCTACCCCTACGAGCAGTACTTC; CDR3 protein: CASSQGIRFGGYPYEQYF
J gene: TRBJ2-1; CDR3 length: 15; clone size: NA; V gene: TRBV14; D gene: TRBD2; CDR3 DNA: TGTGCCAGCAGCCAAGACCGACTAGCGCCCCATGAGCAGTTCTTC; CDR3 protein: CASSQDRLAPHEQFF
J gene: TRBJ2-7; CDR3 length: 13; clone size: NA; V gene: TRBV7-9; D gene: NA; CDR3 DNA: TGTGCCAGCAGCTTAGCGTCGTACTTGGAGCAGTACTTC; CDR3 protein: CASSLASYLEQYF
J gene: TRBJ2-5; CDR3 length: 13; clone size: NA; V gene: TRBV28; D gene: TRBD1; CDR3 DNA: TGTGCCACAACACAGGGGGCTGGGGAGACCCAGTACTTC; CDR3 protein: CATTQGAGETQYF
J gene: TRBJ2-2; CDR3 length: 15; clone size: NA; V gene: TRBV13; D gene: TRBD1; CDR3 DNA: TGTGCCAGCAGCGCGGACAGGGGAGACACCGGGGAGCTGTTTTTT; CDR3 protein: CASSADRGDTGELFF
J gene: TRBJ1-1; CDR3 length: 17; clone size: NA; V gene: TRBV4-1; D gene: TRBD1; CDR3 DNA: TGCGCCAGCAGCCAAGGGACGGGGACCGGGACAGGGAATGAAGCTTTCTTT; CDR3 protein: CASSQGTGTGTGNEAFF
J gene: TRBJ2-7; CDR3 length: 16; clone size: NA; V gene: TRBV11-2; D gene: TRBD1; CDR3 DNA: TGTGCCAGCAGCAGAGGGATCGGACAGGGATTCCACGAGCAGTACTTC; CDR3 protein: CASSRGIGQGFHEQYF
J gene: TRBJ2-1; CDR3 length: 14; clone size: NA; V gene: TRBV7-3; D gene: NA; CDR3 DNA: TGTGCCAGCAGCTCCCCAGCCTCCTACAATGAGCAGTTCTTC; CDR3 protein: CASSSPASYNEQFF
J gene: TRBJ2-3; CDR3 length: 17; clone size: NA; V gene: TRBV5-8; D gene: TRBD2; CDR3 DNA: TGTGCCAGCAGATTCCGACTAGCGGGAGACAACACAGATACGCAGTATTTT; CDR3 protein: CASRFRLAGDNTDTQYF
J gene: TRBJ2-7; CDR3 length: 16; clone size: NA; V gene: TRBV6-5; D gene: TRBD1; CDR3 DNA: TGTGCCAGCAGTTACTCGACGGGACAGGCCAACTACGAGCAGTACTTC; CDR3 protein: CASSYSTGQANYEQYF
J gene: TRBJ2-1; CDR3 length: 15; clone size: once; V gene: TRBV7-9; D gene: NA; CDR3 DNA: TGTGCCAGCAGCTTAGGGGCTAGCCTGTACAATGAGCAGTTCTTC; CDR3 protein: CASSLGASLYNEQFF
J gene: TRBJ2-3; CDR3 length: 17; clone size: NA; V gene: TRBV7-9; D gene: TRBD2; CDR3 DNA: TGTGCCAGCAGCTCATGGACTAGCGGGAGACCCACAGATACGCAGTATTTT; CDR3 protein: CASSSWTSGRPTDTQYF
J gene: TRBJ1-5; CDR3 length: 15; clone size: NA; V gene: TRBV2; D gene: NA; CDR3 DNA: TGTGCCAGCAGTGAAGCGCTGAGGGGCACTCAGCCCCAGCATTTT; CDR3 protein: CASSEALRGTQPQHF
J gene: TRBJ2-1; CDR3 length: 13; clone size: NA; V gene: TRBV2; D gene: NA; CDR3 DNA: TGTGCCAGCAGTCCCAAGGACTCTCCCGGGCTGTTCTTC; CDR3 protein: CASSPKDSPGLFF
J gene: TRBJ2-1; CDR3 length: 14; clone size: NA; V gene: TRBV27; D gene: TRBD2; CDR3 DNA: TGTGCCAGCAAACCGGGACTAGCAAGCGATGAGCAGTTCTTC; CDR3 protein: CASKPGLASDEQFF